This T cell receptor beta chain derives from a study of blood T cells in healthy people across ages. A J-beta primer mix and a sample-barcoded 5' primer were used in a second PCR of about 7 to 12 cycles. MiXCR was run by TCRdb on the 5' RACE reads, yielding one entry per CDR3 protein. The sample holds 910,000 or so distinct CDR3 sequences; about 51% are singletons and the top ten take 20% to 25%. The V and J ends lost 5 bases and 6 bases, in that order; junction bases with no gene match: 13. Germline CDR1 and CDR2: SGHTA and FQGTGA. The CDR3 has 17 residues. The chain has TRBV7-3 and TRBJ2-7; 13 bases align to TRBD2. The sample consisted of blood. The TCR was taken from a woman aged 55 to 70 in good health. CDR3 amino acids: CASSPSRTSGRGSEQYF. In DNA form, the CDR3 reads TGTGCCAGCAGCCCCTCAAGGACTAGCGGGAGAGGGTCCGAGCAGTACTTC.